The sequence of this T cell receptor beta chain was determined in a study of response to subunit inactivated influenza vaccine. TCRdb passed the RT-PCR reads through MiXCR, listing each CDR3 protein once. The sample includes 500,000 to 550,000 distinct CDR3 sequences, 20% to 25% seen only once; the top ten take approximately 3%. These records were also assigned to another study, of T cells expressing NK-cell markers. That investigation notes: The authors made TCR beta cDNA libraries by 5'RACE template switching. This switching added a universal primer site and UMIs. TCR beta repertoires came from sorted CD3+CD56+NKG2C+, CD3+CD56+NKG2C- and CD3+CD56-NKG2C+ T cells. Sorting in several experiments was restricted by an anti-gamma-delta TCR antibody to alpha-beta TCR T cells. The share of CD8+ T cells held by dominant NKG2C+ clonotypes was roughly 1.0-8% in several donors. There were four donors in whom these clonotypes also led the CD3+CD56-NKG2C+ fraction.

The source of this sequence is a man aged 45 to 65 who received an inactivated influenza vaccine. The sequenced sample was CD4+ T cells sorted from PBMCs, obtained about 13 days after vaccination.

Here the CDR3 DNA reads TGTGCCAGCACCCAGGCGGGGCTGGCCGGGGAGCAGTACTTC. Translation: CASTQAGLAGEQYF. The chain joins TRBV3-1 to TRBJ2-7; D possibly corresponds to TRBD2 (6 bases). This CDR3 is built from 14 residues. CDR1 is LGHDT and CDR2 is YNNKEL in the germline V gene (reference sequence). The germline V and J ends were trimmed by 7 bases and 7 bases, with 20 bases remaining between them.